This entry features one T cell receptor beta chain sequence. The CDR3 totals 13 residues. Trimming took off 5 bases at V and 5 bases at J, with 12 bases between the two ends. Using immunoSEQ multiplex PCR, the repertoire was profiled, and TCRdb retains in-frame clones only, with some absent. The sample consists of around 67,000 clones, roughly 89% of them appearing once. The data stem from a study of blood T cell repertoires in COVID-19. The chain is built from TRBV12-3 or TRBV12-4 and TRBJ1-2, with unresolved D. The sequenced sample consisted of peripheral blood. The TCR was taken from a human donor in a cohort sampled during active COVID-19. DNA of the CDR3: TGTGCCAGCAGTCAGAGTGAGAGGTATGGCTACACCTTC. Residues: CASSQSERYGYTF.